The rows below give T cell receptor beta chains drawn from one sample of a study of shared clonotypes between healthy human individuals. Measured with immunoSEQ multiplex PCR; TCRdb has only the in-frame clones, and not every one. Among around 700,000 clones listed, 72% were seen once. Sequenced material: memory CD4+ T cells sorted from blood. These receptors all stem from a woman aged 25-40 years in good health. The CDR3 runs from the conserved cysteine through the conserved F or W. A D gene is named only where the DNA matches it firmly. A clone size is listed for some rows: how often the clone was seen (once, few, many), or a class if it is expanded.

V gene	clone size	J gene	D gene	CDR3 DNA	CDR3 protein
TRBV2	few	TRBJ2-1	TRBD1	TGTGCCAGCAGTCGGCAGACAGGGTATGAGCAGTTCTTC	CASSRQTGYEQFF
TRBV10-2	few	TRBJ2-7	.	TGCGCCAGCTGCCTGGGGGCAGGGCCCCTGTCAGGGTACGAGCAGTACTTC	CASCLGAGPLSGYEQYF
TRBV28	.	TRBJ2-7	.	TGTGCCAGCAGTTTTCGGGAAGGGTCCTACGAGCAGTACTTC	CASSFREGSYEQYF
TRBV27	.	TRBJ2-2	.	TGTGCCAGCAGTTTCCGGGACACTACTCTCGCGAACACCGGGGAGCTGTTTTTT	CASSFRDTTLANTGELFF
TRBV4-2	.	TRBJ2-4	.	TGTGCCAGCAGCCAAGAACTAAGTTCCTTCTCGGCCAAAAACATTCAGTACTTC	CASSQELSSFSAKNIQYF
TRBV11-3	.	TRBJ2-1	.	TGTGCCAGCAGCATCGGGTTAGCGGAGCAATCTGAGCAGTTCTTC	CASSIGLAEQSEQFF
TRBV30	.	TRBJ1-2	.	TGTGCCTGGAGTGTCGGTCGGGGCGCCTATGGCTACACCTTC	CAWSVGRGAYGYTF
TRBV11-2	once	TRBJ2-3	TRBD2	TGTGCCAGCAGCCCTCGGACTAGCGCCCTCACGCTGGCAGATACGCAGTATTTT	CASSPRTSALTLADTQYF
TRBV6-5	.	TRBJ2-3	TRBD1	TGTGCCAGCAGTTTTTACAGGGGCAACACAGATACGCAGTATTTT	CASSFYRGNTDTQYF
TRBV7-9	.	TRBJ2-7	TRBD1	TGTGCCAGCAGCAAATGGACAGGGCCAACCCCCTACGAGCAGTACTTC	CASSKWTGPTPYEQYF
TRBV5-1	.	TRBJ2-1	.	TGCGCCAGCAGCTTGGAGCGGCAGAACAATGAGCAGTTCTTC	CASSLERQNNEQFF
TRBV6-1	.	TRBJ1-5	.	TGTGCCACCAAGGTCCCTGGGAGCAATCAGCCCCAGCATTTT	CATKVPGSNQPQHF
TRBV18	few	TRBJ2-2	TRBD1	TGTGCCAGCTCACTGCCACAGGGGTACACCGGGGAGCTGTTTTTT	CASSLPQGYTGELFF
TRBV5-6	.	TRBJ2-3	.	TGTGCCAGCAGCTTGCTGGGGGCGACTACAGATACGCAGTATTTT	CASSLLGATTDTQYF
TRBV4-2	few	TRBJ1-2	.	TGTGCCAGCAGCCAAGATATCGGACCGTCTAACTATGGCTACACCTTC	CASSQDIGPSNYGYTF
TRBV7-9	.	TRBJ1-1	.	TGTGCCAGCAGCCTCGAGGCCCTTGAAGCTTTCTTT	CASSLEALEAFF
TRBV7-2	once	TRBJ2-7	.	TGTGCCAGCAGCTTAGGACACCTGAACTCCTACGAGCAGTACTTC	CASSLGHLNSYEQYF
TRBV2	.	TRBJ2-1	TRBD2	TGTGCCAGCAGGGTCGGGACTAGCGGGTATATCAATGAGCAGTTCTTC	CASRVGTSGYINEQFF
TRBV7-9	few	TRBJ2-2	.	TGTGCCAGCAGATCCCCCCGGGACAAGAACACCGGGGAGCTGTTTTTT	CASRSPRDKNTGELFF
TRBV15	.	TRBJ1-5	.	TGTGCCACCAGCAGAGAGGGGACGATCCGGACCCTCCTAAACCAGCCCCAGCATTTT	CATSREGTIRTLLNQPQHF
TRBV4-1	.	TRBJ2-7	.	TGCGCCAGCAGCCATATATCGGTCCAAGAAGTCAAGCAGTACTTC	CASSHISVQEVKQYF
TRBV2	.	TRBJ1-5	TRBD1	TGTGCCAGCAGTGGATCGACAGGGGGCTATCAGCCCCAGCATTTT	CASSGSTGGYQPQHF